These T cell receptor beta chains were read from a single sample in a study of T cells in Graves' hyperthyroidism and ophthalmopathy. TCRdb recomputed calls from the multiplex PCR reads with MiXCR, one row per CDR3 protein. This sample has about 550,000 distinct CDR3 sequences, with more than 20% found just once. The sample taken for sequencing was blood. The receptors were sampled from a man between 18 and 29 years old with Graves' hyperthyroidism. CDR3s include the opening cysteine and the closing phenylalanine or tryptophan. A D gene is named only where the DNA matches it firmly. Size is omitted from some rows. Given values are once, few, many or a class for expanded clones.

TRBJ2-2	TRBV5-6	many	-	CASSLIGSVGELFF	TGTGCCAGCAGCTTGATTGGGAGTGTCGGGGAGCTGTTTTTT
TRBJ1-2	TRBV9	-	-	CASSVDGGLGKGYTF	TGTGCCAGCAGCGTAGATGGGGGCCTCGGAAAAGGCTACACCTTC
TRBJ2-5	TRBV6-1	few	-	CASTPTWGRGETQYF	TGTGCCAGCACCCCGACCTGGGGGCGCGGGGAGACCCAGTACTTC
TRBJ2-7	TRBV2	many	-	CASSEENPTSYEQYF	TGTGCCAGCAGTGAGGAAAATCCTACATCCTACGAGCAGTACTTC
TRBJ2-7	TRBV2	many	-	CASKLYDEQYF	TGTGCCAGCAAACTGTACGACGAGCAGTACTTC
TRBJ2-7	TRBV6-1	many	TRBD1	CASSTGQGMGHEQYF	TGTGCCAGCAGTACAGGACAGGGTATGGGCCACGAGCAGTACTTC
TRBJ1-2	TRBV24-1	few	TRBD1	CATTPGQGSGYTF	TGTGCCACCACTCCGGGACAGGGGAGCGGCTACACCTTC
TRBJ2-7	TRBV2	many	-	CASSVQREQYF	TGTGCCAGCAGCGTCCAGCGCGAGCAGTACTTC
TRBJ1-1	TRBV28	many	-	CASSPAVRTEAFF	TGTGCCAGCAGTCCCGCGGTGCGAACTGAAGCTTTCTTT
TRBJ1-1	TRBV12-3/TRBV12-4	many	-	CASSLSGSTEAFF	TGTGCCAGCAGTTTGTCGGGGAGCACTGAAGCTTTCTTT
TRBJ1-3	TRBV9	many	-	CASSAPSGAGNTIYF	TGTGCCAGCAGCGCCCCGAGTGGAGCCGGAAACACCATATATTTT
TRBJ2-5	TRBV9	many	-	CASSVNDGGPQETQYF	TGTGCCAGCAGCGTAAATGACGGGGGGCCCCAAGAGACCCAGTACTTC
TRBJ1-6	TRBV19	few	TRBD1	CASSDRAKNSPLHF	TGTGCCAGTAGTGACAGGGCTAAGAATTCACCCCTCCACTTT
TRBJ2-2	TRBV4-1	few	TRBD1	CASSHRTGLPGELFF	TGCGCCAGCAGCCACAGGACAGGGTTGCCCGGGGAGCTGTTTTTT
TRBJ2-2	TRBV29-1	-	-	CSVGSGAGELFF	TGCAGCGTTGGGTCCGGGGCTGGGGAGCTGTTTTTT